The present TCR beta chain was sequenced within a study of blood T cell repertoires in COVID-19. Losses at the gene ends were 0 bases for V and 4 bases for J; bases not matched to a gene: 8. CDR3 length: 17 residues. Per the germline V gene, CDR1 is MRHNA and CDR2 is SNTAGT. Repertoires were generated with immunoSEQ multiplex PCR, while TCRdb's copy carries only in-frame clones and drops some. The sample has 85,000 to 100,000 clones; 80% are singletons. The sample comprised peripheral blood. The genes are TRBV6-4 and TRBJ2-3; the match to TRBD1 covers 9 bases. The receptor comes from a man aged 45-65 years who had recovered from COVID-19. The CDR3 region has the DNA TGTGCCAGCAGTGACTCGGGGACAGGGTATCGTCCAGATACGCAGTATTTT. Protein sequence: CASSDSGTGYRPDTQYF.